This record covers a single T cell receptor (beta chain). TCRdb's copy holds only in-frame clones and misses some; the assay was immunoSEQ multiplex PCR. Of about 54,000 clones listed, roughly nine tenths are singletons. The CDR3 loop spans 14 amino acids. Germline V CDR1 and CDR2: SGHKS, YYEKEE (reference sequence). Trimming left V 5 bases short and J 3 bases short, with 14 bases between. The data belong to a study of graft-versus-host responses after intestinal transplantation. In the study overall: Induction using anti-thymocyte globulin, followed by tacrolimus and steroids for two to four years, was given to all recipients.

The sequence came from a human patient who received an intestinal transplant, so some T cells may come from the graft donor. The source material was PBMCs, sampled roughly 680 days after intestinal transplant. V is TRBV5-5 and J is TRBJ1-2; D is ambiguous. The CDR3 nucleotides are TGTGCCAGCAGGTGGACGCTGGTACACTATGGCTACACCTTC. Translating it yields CASRWTLVHYGYTF.